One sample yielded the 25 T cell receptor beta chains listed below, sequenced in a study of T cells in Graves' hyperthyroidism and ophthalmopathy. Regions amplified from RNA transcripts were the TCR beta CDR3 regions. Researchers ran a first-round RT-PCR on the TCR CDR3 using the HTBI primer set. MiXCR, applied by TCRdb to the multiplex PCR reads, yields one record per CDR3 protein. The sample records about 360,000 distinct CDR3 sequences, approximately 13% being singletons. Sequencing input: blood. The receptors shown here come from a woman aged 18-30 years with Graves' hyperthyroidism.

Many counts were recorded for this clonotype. CDR3 protein: CASSFTGTVGYEQYF. CDR3 sequence (DNA): TGCGCCAGCAGCTTCACCGGGACAGTGGGCTACGAGCAGTACTTC. This chain uses TRBV5-1 with TRBJ2-7; 7 bases align to TRBD1. Germline loops: CDR1 SGHRS, CDR2 YFSETQ. Trimming removed 2 bases from V and 3 bases from J; junction bases left unmatched: 8. This CDR3 spans 15 amino acids.

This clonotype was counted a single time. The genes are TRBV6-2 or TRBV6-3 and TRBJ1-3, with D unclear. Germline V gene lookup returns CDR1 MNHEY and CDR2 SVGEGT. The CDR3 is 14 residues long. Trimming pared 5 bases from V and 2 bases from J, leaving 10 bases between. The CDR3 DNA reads TGTGCCAGCAGTACGGCCTCCGCTGGAAACACCATATATTTT. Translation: CASSTASAGNTIYF.

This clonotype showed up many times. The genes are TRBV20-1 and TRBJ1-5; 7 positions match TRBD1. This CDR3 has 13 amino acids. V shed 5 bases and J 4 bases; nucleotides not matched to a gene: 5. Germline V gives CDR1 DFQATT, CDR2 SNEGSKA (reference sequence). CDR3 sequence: CSAATGRNQPQHF. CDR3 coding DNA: TGCAGTGCTGCGACAGGGCGGAATCAGCCCCAGCATTTT.

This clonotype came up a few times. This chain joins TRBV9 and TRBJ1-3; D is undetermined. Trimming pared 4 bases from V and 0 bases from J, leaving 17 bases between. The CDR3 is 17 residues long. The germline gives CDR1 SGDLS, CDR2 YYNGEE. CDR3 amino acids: CASSPIHGQASGNTIYF. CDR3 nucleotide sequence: TGTGCCAGCAGCCCGATCCACGGGCAGGCCTCTGGAAACACCATATATTTT.

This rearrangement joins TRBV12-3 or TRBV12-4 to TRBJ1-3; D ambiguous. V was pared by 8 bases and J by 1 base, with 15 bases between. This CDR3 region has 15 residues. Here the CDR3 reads CASGGREISGNTIYF. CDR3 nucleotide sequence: TGTGCCAGCGGCGGACGGGAGATTTCTGGAAACACCATATATTTT.

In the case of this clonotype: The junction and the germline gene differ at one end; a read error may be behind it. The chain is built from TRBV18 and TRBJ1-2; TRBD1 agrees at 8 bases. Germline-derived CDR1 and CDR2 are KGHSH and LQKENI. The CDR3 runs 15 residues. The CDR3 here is CASSPRTGTNYGYTF. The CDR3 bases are TGTGCCAGCTCCCCACGGACAGGGACGAACTATGGCTACACCTTC.

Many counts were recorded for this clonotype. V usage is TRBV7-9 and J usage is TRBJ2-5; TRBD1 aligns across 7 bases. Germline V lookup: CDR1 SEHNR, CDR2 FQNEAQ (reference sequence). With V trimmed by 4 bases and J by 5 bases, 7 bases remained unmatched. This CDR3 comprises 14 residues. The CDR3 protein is CASSSNRGRETQYF. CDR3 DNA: TGTGCCAGCAGCTCGAACAGGGGACGGGAGACCCAGTACTTC.

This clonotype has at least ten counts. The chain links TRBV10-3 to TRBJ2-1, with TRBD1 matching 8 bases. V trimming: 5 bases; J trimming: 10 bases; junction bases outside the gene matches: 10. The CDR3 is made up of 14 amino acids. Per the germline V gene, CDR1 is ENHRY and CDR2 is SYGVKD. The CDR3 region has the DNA TGTGCCATCAGTTTACCCAGGGGGCAGGGGGAGCAGTTCTTC. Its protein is CAISLPRGQGEQFF.

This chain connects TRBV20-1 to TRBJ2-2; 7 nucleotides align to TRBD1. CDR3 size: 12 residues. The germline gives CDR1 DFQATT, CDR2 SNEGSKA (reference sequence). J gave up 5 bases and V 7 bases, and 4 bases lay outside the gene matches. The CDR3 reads CSGQGGTGELFF. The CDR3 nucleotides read TGCAGTGGACAGGGCGGTACCGGGGAGCTGTTTTTT.

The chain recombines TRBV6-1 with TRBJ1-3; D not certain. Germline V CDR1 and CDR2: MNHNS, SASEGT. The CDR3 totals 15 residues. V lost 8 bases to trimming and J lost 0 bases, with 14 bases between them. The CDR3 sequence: CASYPAFSSGNTIYF. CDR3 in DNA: TGTGCCAGCTACCCAGCCTTCAGCTCTGGAAACACCATATATTTT.

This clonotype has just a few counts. In DNA, the CDR3 is TGTGCCAGCAGTGATTTTACAGGGAGCTACGAGCAGTACTTC. Its translation: CASSDFTGSYEQYF. The chain uses TRBV6-1 and TRBJ2-7, with D perhaps matching TRBD1 (6 bases). With 3 bases removed from V and 3 bases from J, the gap between germline ends came to 12 bases. The CDR3 has 14 residues. Germline loops: CDR1 MNHNS, CDR2 SASEGT.

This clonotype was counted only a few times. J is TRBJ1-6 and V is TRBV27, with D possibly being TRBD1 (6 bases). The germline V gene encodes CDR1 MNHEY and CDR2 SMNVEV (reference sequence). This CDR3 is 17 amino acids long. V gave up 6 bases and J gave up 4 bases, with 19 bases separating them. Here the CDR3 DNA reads TGTGCCAGCAGATGGACAGCTTCGGGCCATTATAATTCACCCCTCCACTTT. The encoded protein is CASRWTASGHYNSPLHF.

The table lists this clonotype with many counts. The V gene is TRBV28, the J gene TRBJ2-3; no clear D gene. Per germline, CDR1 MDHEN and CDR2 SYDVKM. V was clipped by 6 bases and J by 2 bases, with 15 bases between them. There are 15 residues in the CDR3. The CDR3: CASRDPTEYTDTQYF. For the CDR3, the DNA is TGTGCCAGCAGGGACCCGACGGAGTACACAGATACGCAGTATTTT.

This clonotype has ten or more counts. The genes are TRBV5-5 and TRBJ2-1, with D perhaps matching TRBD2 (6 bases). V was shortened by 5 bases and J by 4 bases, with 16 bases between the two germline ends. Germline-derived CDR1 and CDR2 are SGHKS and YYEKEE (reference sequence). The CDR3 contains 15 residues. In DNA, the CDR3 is TGTGCCAGCAGACCGTCTGGGGGGAGATACAATGAGCAGTTCTTC. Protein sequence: CASRPSGGRYNEQFF.

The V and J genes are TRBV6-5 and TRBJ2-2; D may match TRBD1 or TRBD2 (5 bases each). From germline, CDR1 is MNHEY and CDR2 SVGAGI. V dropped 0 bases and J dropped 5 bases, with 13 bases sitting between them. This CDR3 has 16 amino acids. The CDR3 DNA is TGTGCCAGCAGTTACTCGTGGGGGATTCAAACCGGGGAGCTGTTTTTT. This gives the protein CASSYSWGIQTGELFF.

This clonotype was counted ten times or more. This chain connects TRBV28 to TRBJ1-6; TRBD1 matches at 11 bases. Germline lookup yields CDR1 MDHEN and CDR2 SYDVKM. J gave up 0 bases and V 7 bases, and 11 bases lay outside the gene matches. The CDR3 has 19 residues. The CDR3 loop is CASTKEGTGGSSYNSPLHF. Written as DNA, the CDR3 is TGTGCCAGCACCAAAGAGGGGACAGGGGGAAGCTCCTATAATTCACCCCTCCACTTT.

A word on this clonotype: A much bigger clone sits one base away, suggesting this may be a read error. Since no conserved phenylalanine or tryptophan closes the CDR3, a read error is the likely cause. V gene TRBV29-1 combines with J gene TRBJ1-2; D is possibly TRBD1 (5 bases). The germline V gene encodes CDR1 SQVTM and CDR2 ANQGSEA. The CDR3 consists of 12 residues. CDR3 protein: CSVGGTDYGYTL. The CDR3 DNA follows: TGCTCCGTCGGGGGTACTGACTATGGCTACACCCTC.

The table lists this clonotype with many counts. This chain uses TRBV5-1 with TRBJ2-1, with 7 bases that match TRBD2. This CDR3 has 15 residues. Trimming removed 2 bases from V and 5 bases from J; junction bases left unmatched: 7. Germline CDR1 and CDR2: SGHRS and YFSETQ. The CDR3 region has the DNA TGCGCCAGCAGCTTAGGCGGGAGCGGAGACAATGAGCAGTTCTTC. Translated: CASSLGGSGDNEQFF.

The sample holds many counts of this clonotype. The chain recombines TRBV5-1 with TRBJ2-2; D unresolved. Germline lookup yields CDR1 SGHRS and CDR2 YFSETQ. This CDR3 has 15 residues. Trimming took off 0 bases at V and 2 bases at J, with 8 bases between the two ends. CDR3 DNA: TGCGCCAGCAGCTTGGATGGGATAAACACCGGGGAGCTGTTTTTT. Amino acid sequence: CASSLDGINTGELFF.

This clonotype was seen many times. CDR3 DNA sequence: TGTGCCAGCAGTGAAGGAGAGACCCAGTACTTC. Its protein is CASSEGETQYF. The V call is TRBV2, the J call TRBJ2-5; D call uncertain. The CDR3 is 11 amino acids. CDR1 is SNHLY and CDR2 is FYNNEI in the germline V gene. V was pared by 1 base and J by 4 bases, with 1 base between.

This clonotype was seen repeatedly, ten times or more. The CDR3 DNA reads TGCAGTGCTAGAGATGGGACTAGCGGGAGTGATGAGCAGTTCTTC. It encodes CSARDGTSGSDEQFF. The chain links TRBV20-1 to TRBJ2-1; 14 nucleotides line up with TRBD2. Germline CDR1 is DFQATT and CDR2 is SNEGSKA (reference sequence). Trimming took 0 bases from V and 8 from J; bases not matched to a gene: 3. The CDR3 totals 15 residues.

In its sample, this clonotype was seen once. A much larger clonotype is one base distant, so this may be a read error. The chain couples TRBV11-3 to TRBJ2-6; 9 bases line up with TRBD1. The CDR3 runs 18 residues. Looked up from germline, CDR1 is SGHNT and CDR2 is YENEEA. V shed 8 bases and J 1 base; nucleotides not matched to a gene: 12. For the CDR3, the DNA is TGTGCCAGCGGCCGCACCGGGACAGGGCCGTCTGGGGCCAACGTCCTGACTTTC. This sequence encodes CASGRTGTGPSGANVLTF.

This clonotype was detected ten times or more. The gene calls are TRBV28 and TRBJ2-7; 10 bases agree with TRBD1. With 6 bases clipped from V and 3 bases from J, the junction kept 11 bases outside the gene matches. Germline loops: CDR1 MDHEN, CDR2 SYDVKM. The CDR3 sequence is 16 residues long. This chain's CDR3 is CASSPEGQGPNYEQYF. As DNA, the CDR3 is TGTGCCAGCAGCCCCGAGGGACAGGGGCCCAACTACGAGCAGTACTTC.

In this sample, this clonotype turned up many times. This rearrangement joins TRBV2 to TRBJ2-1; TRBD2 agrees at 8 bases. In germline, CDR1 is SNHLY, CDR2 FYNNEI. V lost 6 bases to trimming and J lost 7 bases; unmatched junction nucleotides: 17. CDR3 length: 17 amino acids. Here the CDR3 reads CASRENRAGVKRNEQFF. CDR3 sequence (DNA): TGTGCCAGCAGGGAAAACCGAGCGGGAGTGAAACGAAATGAGCAGTTCTTC.

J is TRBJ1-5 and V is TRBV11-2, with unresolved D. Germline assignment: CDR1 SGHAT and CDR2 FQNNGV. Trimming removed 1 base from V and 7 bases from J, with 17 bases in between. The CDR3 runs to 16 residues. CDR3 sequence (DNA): TGTGCCAGCAGCTTAGCCCGCTTGGTGGGGAGCCAGCCCCAGCATTTT. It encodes CASSLARLVGSQPQHF.